This T cell receptor (beta chain) came from a study of blood T cell repertoires in COVID-19. Study context: The United States, Italy and Spain supplied acute and convalescent COVID-19 samples.

As originally analysed: For nucleated cells, counts were estimated from reference gene primer amplification. Generated by immunoSEQ multiplex PCR, the TCRdb table keeps only in-frame clones and is missing some. That table furnishes V, J and clone size, whereas the DNA furnished D and trimming. The sample shows hundreds of thousands of clones, around 91% of them seen only once. This CDR3 spans 15 amino acids. V lost 5 bases to trimming and J lost 2 bases; unmatched junction nucleotides: 5. The germline V gene encodes CDR1 SEHNR and CDR2 FQNEAQ (reference sequence). V is TRBV7-9 and J is TRBJ2-5, with 10 bases identical to TRBD2. Sequences were obtained from peripheral blood. The receptor was derived from a woman aged 55-69 years with acute or convalescent COVID-19. The chain's CDR3 is CASSVLAGGQETQYF. The CDR3 region has the DNA TGTGCCAGCAGCGTCTTAGCGGGAGGACAAGAGACCCAGTACTTC. The full variable domain, its missing parts supplied by reference TRBV7-9 and TRBJ2-5, is DTGVSQNPRHKITKRGQNVTFRCDPISEHNRLYWYRQTLGQGPEFLTYFQNEAQLEKSRLLSDRFSAERPKGSFSTLEIQRTEQGDSAMYLCASSVLAGGQETQYFGPGTRLLVL.